This T cell receptor beta chain was found in a study of T cells in Graves' hyperthyroidism and ophthalmopathy. TCR beta CDR3 regions were amplified from RNA transcripts. An initial round of RT-PCR targeting the TCR CDR3 relied on the HTBI primer set. TCRdb reanalysed the multiplex PCR reads using MiXCR and keeps one entry per CDR3 protein. This sample has fewer than 600,000 distinct CDR3 sequences, with around 15% found just once. In its sample, this clonotype was seen many times. Germline CDR1 is SQVTM and CDR2 is ANQGSEA. Trimming took off 1 base at V and 0 bases at J, with 7 bases between the two ends. This CDR3 contains 14 residues.

Sample: blood. This sequence was found in a woman aged 18-29 years with Graves' hyperthyroidism. V usage is TRBV29-1 and J usage is TRBJ2-1; perhaps TRBD2 as D (5 bases). The CDR3 reads CSVEARDSYNEQFF. The CDR3 nucleotides are TGCAGCGTTGAAGCCCGGGACTCCTACAATGAGCAGTTCTTC.